The 26 T cell receptor beta chains reported below all come from one sample, sequenced in a study of control samples from healthy donors and cancer patients. TCRdb keeps only in-frame clones here, not all; method: immunoSEQ multiplex PCR. The sample comprises fewer than 85,000 clones, 91% of which are singletons, and around 14% rests with the top ten. Sample: blood. These receptor sequences come from a man aged 25-45 years in good health.

The V and J genes are TRBV6-1 and TRBJ1-5; 8 bases match TRBD1. The CDR3 totals 18 residues. Germline V CDR1 and CDR2: MNHNS, SASEGT. The J segment lost 0 bases and the V segment lost 1 base, leaving 8 bases of the junction unmatched. Here the CDR3 reads CASSEGTGSPASNQPQHF. The CDR3 DNA is TGTGCCAGCAGTGAAGGGACAGGGTCTCCGGCTAGCAATCAGCCCCAGCATTTT.

V is TRBV11-2 and J is TRBJ1-5; D is uncertain. V was cut by 7 bases and J by 0 bases, with 7 bases left in between. The CDR3 consists of 13 residues. Germline V gives CDR1 SGHAT, CDR2 FQNNGV. The DNA for the CDR3 is TGTGCCAGCAAGGGAGGTAGCAATCAGCCCCAGCATTTT. This encodes CASKGGSNQPQHF. Supplemented by reference TRBV11-2 and TRBJ1-5, the full variable domain reads EAGVAQSPRYKIIEKRQSVAFWCNPISGHATLYWYQQILGQGPKLLIQFQNNGVVDDSQLPKDRFSAERLKGVDSTLKIQPAKLEDSAVYLCASKGGSNQPQHFGDGTRLSIL.

The rearrangement joins TRBV5-1 to TRBJ1-1; D unclear. The germline V gene encodes CDR1 SGHRS and CDR2 YFSETQ. CDR3 length: 14 residues. With 4 bases removed from V and 1 base from J, the gap between germline ends came to 11 bases. DNA for the CDR3: TGCGCCAGCAGCATTCCTGGACCGAACACTGAAGCTTTCTTT. Translating it yields CASSIPGPNTEAFF. The full variable domain, completed using reference TRBV5-1 and TRBJ1-1, is KAGVTQTPRYLIKTRGQQVTLSCSPISGHRSVSWYQQTPGQGLQFLFEYFSETQRNKGNFPGRFSGRQFSNSRSEMNVSTLELGDSALYLCASSIPGPNTEAFFGQGTRLTVV.

This chain connects TRBV5-6 to TRBJ2-3; D is possibly TRBD1 (5 bases). Trimming removed 1 base from V and 0 bases from J, with 6 bases in between. The length of the CDR3 is 14 residues. CDR1 and CDR2 from the germline V gene are SGHDT and YYEEEE. In DNA, the CDR3 is TGTGCCAGCAGCTTGTCAGGGAGCACAGATACGCAGTATTTT. As protein: CASSLSGSTDTQYF.

This sequence joins TRBV7-9 and TRBJ2-2, with 7 bases identical to TRBD1. The length of the CDR3 is 16 residues. Germline loops: CDR1 SEHNR, CDR2 FQNEAQ (reference sequence). The J segment lost 6 bases and the V segment lost 4 bases, leaving 11 bases of the junction unmatched. CDR3 coding DNA: TGTGCCAGCAGCTCTCCCCAGGGGGTCTTTTCCGGGGAGCTGTTTTTT. Translating it yields CASSSPQGVFSGELFF.

The chain combines TRBV7-3 with TRBJ2-3; the D gene is possibly TRBD1 (6 bases). Germline V gene data show CDR1 as SGHTA and CDR2 as FQGTGA. This CDR3 is built from 15 residues. Trimming removed 3 bases at V and 1 base at J, with 11 bases between. The CDR3 region is CASSFGGVGTDTQYF. The CDR3 bases are TGTGCCAGCAGCTTTGGGGGCGTTGGCACAGATACGCAGTATTTT.

V usage is TRBV29-1 and J usage is TRBJ2-1, with D maybe TRBD1 (6 bases). V lost 7 bases to trimming and J lost 2 bases, with 12 bases between them. The CDR3 consists of 13 residues. Germline CDR1 and CDR2: SQVTM and ANQGSEA. The CDR3 loop reads CSATGFTYNEQFF. The DNA of the CDR3 is TGCAGCGCTACAGGGTTTACCTACAATGAGCAGTTCTTC.

The V and J genes are TRBV7-9 and TRBJ1-6; 10 bases match TRBD1. Trimming removed 4 bases from V and 10 bases from J; junction bases left unmatched: 4. The CDR3 totals 14 residues. Per the germline V gene, CDR1 is SEHNR and CDR2 is FQNEAQ (reference sequence). CDR3 sequence: CASSYGQGGSPLHF. The CDR3 DNA follows: TGTGCCAGCAGCTACGGACAGGGGGGATCACCCCTCCACTTT.

This chain links TRBV5-6 with TRBJ1-2; 9 nucleotides align to TRBD1. With V trimmed by 4 bases and J by 4 bases, 11 bases remained unmatched. The CDR3 has 16 residues. Germline lookup yields CDR1 SGHDT and CDR2 YYEEEE. Here the CDR3 reads CASSPRDRDGIYGYTF. CDR3 bases: TGTGCCAGCAGCCCGCGGGACAGGGACGGAATCTATGGCTACACCTTC.

This chain connects TRBV5-5 to TRBJ2-7, with no clear D. Germline assignment: CDR1 SGHKS and CDR2 YYEKEE (reference sequence). The CDR3 length is 14 residues. Trimming stripped 9 bases from V and 1 base from J, with 17 bases between. CDR3 sequence (DNA): TGTGCCATCACGTCGGAAGGATGGTCCTACGAGCAGTACTTC. It encodes CAITSEGWSYEQYF.

The sample holds one count of this clone. The rearrangement links TRBV3-1 (or the pseudogene TRBV3-2) to TRBJ1-2; D is uncertain. Germline assignment: CDR1 LGHDT and CDR2 YNNKEL (reference sequence). V lost 0 bases and J lost 6, with 17 bases in between. CDR3 length: 16 residues. The CDR3 coding sequence is TGTGCCAGCAGCCAAGATCTTGGGAAGCGCGGTGATGGCTACACCTTC. Its translation is CASSQDLGKRGDGYTF.

This clone is a singleton in its sample. The V and J genes are TRBV10-3 and TRBJ2-3; possibly TRBD1 for D (6 bases). The V end was cut by 3 bases, the J end by 2 bases, with 15 bases between. CDR1 is ENHRY, CDR2 SYGVKD, per germline. The CDR3 is 16 amino acids. Here the CDR3 DNA reads TGTGCCATCAGTGACCCCACTAGGGGGTCCACAGATACGCAGTATTTT. Encoded protein: CAISDPTRGSTDTQYF.

The rearrangement joins TRBV6-2 or TRBV6-3 to TRBJ2-3, with 8 nucleotides matching TRBD2. Germline CDR1 is MNHEY and CDR2 is SVGEGT. This CDR3 has 16 residues. Unmatched junction bases numbered 10, after V lost 5 bases and J lost 3 bases. CDR3 nucleotide sequence: TGTGCCAGCAGTCCCAATCCGGGGGGGATTACAGATACGCAGTATTTT. Its translation is CASSPNPGGITDTQYF.

This clone showed up just once. This chain links TRBV19 with TRBJ1-2; D is unclear. The CDR3 is made up of 14 amino acids. V was clipped by 7 bases and J by 5 bases, with 17 bases between them. Germline CDR1 LNHDA, CDR2 SQIVND (reference sequence). The CDR3 bases are TGTGCCAGTAAAGGGCTCGATGGCAAGTATGGCTACACCTTC. Amino acids: CASKGLDGKYGYTF.

Only one count was recorded for this clone. The chain has TRBV27 and TRBJ2-1, with 9 bases fitting TRBD1. Germline CDR1 MNHEY, CDR2 SMNVEV (reference sequence). Trimming removed 6 bases from V and 7 bases from J; junction bases left unmatched: 7. CDR3 length: 14 amino acids. This CDR3 is CASSPRDRVNEQFF. CDR3 sequence (DNA): TGTGCCAGCAGCCCCCGGGACAGGGTAAATGAGCAGTTCTTC.

This chain joins TRBV10-1 and TRBJ2-6, with 9 bases identical to TRBD2. V dropped 2 bases and J dropped 0; count of bases not matched to a gene: 5. Per the germline V gene, CDR1 is WNHNN and CDR2 is SYGVQD (reference sequence). There are 18 residues in the CDR3. This chain's CDR3 is CASSEKGSGSSGANVLTF. Here the CDR3 DNA reads TGCGCCAGCAGTGAGAAGGGTAGCGGGAGCTCTGGGGCCAACGTCCTGACTTTC.

This rearrangement joins TRBV4-3 to TRBJ2-1; 13 positions match TRBD2. This CDR3 has 17 residues. V was clipped by 2 bases and J by 2 bases; unmatched bases: 3. Germline CDR1 reads LGHNA; CDR2 reads YSLEER. The CDR3 nucleotides are TGCGCCAGCAGCCAAAAGGGACTAGCGGGGACCTACAATGAGCAGTTCTTC. It yields the protein CASSQKGLAGTYNEQFF.

The V call is TRBV28, the J call TRBJ2-7; the D call may be TRBD1 or TRBD2 (6 bases each). CDR3 length: 13 amino acids. Trimming took 5 bases from V and 4 from J, leaving 12 bases between them. Per germline, CDR1 MDHEN and CDR2 SYDVKM. CDR3 sequence: CASSGGLPYEQYF. CDR3 nucleotide sequence: TGTGCCAGCAGTGGGGGGCTCCCTTACGAGCAGTACTTC.

This rearrangement joins TRBV19 to TRBJ2-5; D gene unclear. V was clipped by 4 bases and J by 9 bases, with 21 bases between them. The V gene's germline CDR1 is LNHDA and CDR2 SQIVND (reference sequence). CDR3 size: 15 residues. CDR3 coding DNA: TGTGCCAGTAGTAGCATGACACTACCGGAAAAGGCCCAGTACTTC. It yields the protein CASSSMTLPEKAQYF. Using reference TRBV19 and TRBJ2-5 for the parts outside the CDR3, the full variable domain is DGGITQSPKYLFRKEGQNVTLSCEQNLNHDAMYWYRQDPGQGLRLIYYSQIVNDFQKGDIAEGYSVSREKKESFPLTVTSAQKNPTAFYLCASSSMTLPEKAQYFGPGTRLLVL.

The V gene is TRBV10-3, the J gene TRBJ2-4; 7 positions match TRBD1. Germline loops: CDR1 ENHRY, CDR2 SYGVKD. This CDR3 spans 15 amino acids. The trim removed 6 bases at V and 0 bases at J, leaving 5 bases unmatched. As DNA, the CDR3 is TGTGCCATCAGCCCGGGACAGCTAGCCAAAAACATTCAGTACTTC. Translation: CAISPGQLAKNIQYF.

This rearrangement joins TRBV19 to TRBJ1-5; possible D gene TRBD1, 6 bases. V gave up 3 bases and J gave up 7 bases, with 13 bases separating them. Germline CDR1 and CDR2: LNHDA and SQIVND (reference sequence). The CDR3 extends over 14 amino acids. CDR3 DNA: TGTGCCAGTAGTATGGACAGTTCCGTCCAGCCCCAGCATTTT. Its protein product is CASSMDSSVQPQHF.

The V and J genes are TRBV28 and TRBJ1-1, with 7 positions matching TRBD1. V shed 6 bases, J shed 6 bases, and the junction held 4 bases outside the gene matches. CDR1 is MDHEN, CDR2 SYDVKM, per germline. This CDR3 comprises 12 residues. The CDR3 DNA is TGTGCCAGCAGCGATCAGGGGGCTGAAGCTTTCTTT. Encoded protein: CASSDQGAEAFF.

The CDR3 coding sequence is TGTGCCAGCAGTTTTGTAGGGTATCGGGAGGGGAATGAAAAACTGTTTTTT. The encoded protein is CASSFVGYREGNEKLFF. V gene TRBV27 combines with J gene TRBJ1-4, with D maybe TRBD1 (5 bases). The V gene's germline CDR1 is MNHEY and CDR2 SMNVEV (reference sequence). Trimming took off 3 bases at V and 5 bases at J, with 19 bases between the two ends. The CDR3 has 17 residues.

The chain joins TRBV7-9 to TRBJ2-5, with unresolved D. The CDR3 runs 14 residues. CDR1 SEHNR and CDR2 FQNEAQ come from the germline V gene (reference sequence). Trimming pared 2 bases from V and 1 base from J, leaving 8 bases between. CDR3 sequence: CASSLYQAQETQYF. The CDR3 nucleotides read TGTGCCAGCAGCTTATATCAGGCCCAAGAGACCCAGTACTTC.

J is TRBJ1-1 and V is TRBV6-5, with 7 bases aligning to TRBD1. Germline CDR1 is MNHEY and CDR2 is SVGAGI. Germline trimming cut 6 bases from V and 0 bases from J; bases unmatched to any gene: 7. The CDR3 has 15 amino acids. This chain's CDR3 is CASRADRAMNTEAFF. The CDR3 DNA reads TGTGCCAGCAGGGCCGACAGGGCCATGAACACTGAAGCTTTCTTT.

V and J are TRBV25-1 and TRBJ2-7, with unresolved D. The V end was cut by 7 bases, the J end by 3 bases, with 10 bases between. Germline-derived CDR1 and CDR2 are MGHDK and SYGVNS. This CDR3 spans 12 amino acids. CDR3 amino acids: CASNSRLYEQYF. The CDR3 nucleotides read TGTGCCAGCAATAGCAGGCTCTACGAGCAGTACTTC.